The rows below give T cell receptor beta chains drawn from one sample of a study of blood T cells in healthy people across ages. TCRdb re-derived calls from the 5' RACE reads in MiXCR, one entry per CDR3 protein. The sample has fewer than 900,000 distinct CDR3 sequences, around 40% seen once; the top ten hold 20% to 25%. Sequencing input: blood. Receptors originate from a woman in her fifties or sixties in good health. Both conserved end residues are part of each CDR3. Each record gives: D gene, clone size, V gene, J gene, CDR3 DNA, CDR3 protein. A D gene is named only where the DNA matches it firmly. Clone size is shown for a subset of rows, as once, few, many or a class of expanded clone.

TRBD1,.,TRBV2,TRBJ2-7,TGTGCCAGCAGTGACGGGACAGGGAACTACGGGCAGTACTTC,CASSDGTGNYGQYF
TRBD1,few,TRBV10-3,TRBJ2-5,TGTGCCATCAGCGGGACAGGGGGCACGGAGACCCAGTACTTC,CAISGTGGTETQYF
.,few,TRBV9,TRBJ2-3,TGTGCCAGCAGCCCCCGTAGCGGCACAGATACGCAGTATTTT,CASSPRSGTDTQYF
.,.,TRBV20-1,TRBJ1-1,TGCAGTGCCGACGGGGGGTCGGACACTGAAGCTTTCTTT,CSADGGSDTEAFF
.,.,TRBV3-1,TRBJ2-3,TGTGCCAGCAGCCTCTTGTTACTTGATACGCAGTATTTT,CASSLLLLDTQYF
.,few,TRBV7-2,TRBJ2-7,TGTGCCAGCAGCTCCCTCGGGGTATCCTACGAGCAGTACTTC,CASSSLGVSYEQYF
.,.,TRBV20-1,TRBJ2-7,TGCAGTGCTAGTAACGGGTACGAGCAGTACTTC,CSASNGYEQYF
TRBD1,few,TRBV27,TRBJ1-6,TGTGCCAGCAGTCACCGGGACAGAAATTCACCCCTCCACTTT,CASSHRDRNSPLHF
.,many,TRBV5-1,TRBJ2-3,TGCGCCAGCAGCTGGGGAGATACGCAGTATTTT,CASSWGDTQYF
.,.,TRBV6-6,TRBJ2-5,TGTGCCAGCAGTTACGAAAGTGGAGAGACCCAGTACTTC,CASSYESGETQYF
.,.,TRBV29-1,TRBJ2-4,TGCAGCGTCGAACCGGGGGCTCAAAACATTCAGTACTTC,CSVEPGAQNIQYF
.,few,TRBV29-1,TRBJ2-7,TGCAGCGTTGAGGGGGCAGCACAGCTGCTCTCCTACAATGAGCAGTACTTC,CSVEGAAQLLSYNEQYF
.,.,TRBV29-1,TRBJ1-1,TGCAGCGTTGCAGGGCGAGGGACTGAAGCTTTCTTT,CSVAGRGTEAFF
TRBD2,few,TRBV20-1,TRBJ2-1,TGCAGTGCTCTGCCGTGGACTAGCGTTGATGAGCAGTTCTTC,CSALPWTSVDEQFF
.,.,TRBV7-9,TRBJ1-5,TGTGCCAGCGGCTTAACCAGGCAGGGAGGCAATCAGCCCCAGCATTTT,CASGLTRQGGNQPQHF
.,.,TRBV7-2,TRBJ2-1,TGTGCCGGCAGCTTAGTAGGGGGGGCGCACAATGAGCAGTTCTTC,CAGSLVGGAHNEQFF
TRBD2,.,TRBV10-1,TRBJ2-3,TGCGCCAGCAGTGAGGCGGGACTAGCGGTCAACACAGATACGCAGTATTTT,CASSEAGLAVNTDTQYF
.,.,TRBV4-3,TRBJ2-4,TGCGCCAGCAGGATACTACTTTGTACAGACCTAGCCAAAAACATTCAGTACTTC,CASRILLCTDLAKNIQYF
.,.,TRBV10-3,TRBJ2-7,TGTGCCATCAGCGAGCCCCGGGGCTACGAGCAGTACTTC,CAISEPRGYEQYF
TRBD2,few,TRBV7-8,TRBJ2-1,TGTGCCAGCAGCTTGGTTGGCGGGGGGGCTGACAATGAGCAGTTCTTC,CASSLVGGGADNEQFF
TRBD1,.,TRBV10-3,TRBJ2-4,TGTGCCATCAGTGGGGCCGGGACAGGGATGAGGGAGCAGTACTTC,CAISGAGTGMREQYF
TRBD2,.,TRBV2,TRBJ2-7,TGTGCCAGCAGTCCCTCTAGCGGGAGCACCTACGAGCAGTACTTC,CASSPSSGSTYEQYF
.,.,TRBV3-1,TRBJ1-1,TGTGCCAGCAGCCCGGGCGGGGTGGGGAACACTGAAGCTTTCTTT,CASSPGGVGNTEAFF
.,few,TRBV10-3,TRBJ1-2,TGTGCCATCTCCGAGGGTGAAGCTAACTATGGCTACACCTTC,CAISEGEANYGYTF
TRBD2,many,TRBV12-3/TRBV12-4,TRBJ2-1,TGTGCCAGCAGCCCTACTAGCGGGGGGGCGTTCTTC,CASSPTSGGAFF
.,.,TRBV14,TRBJ1-2,TGTGCCAGCAGCCCTTCGACATATGGCTACACCTTC,CASSPSTYGYTF